The clone carrying this TCR beta chain showed up just a few times. In the study's own analysis: How many nucleated cells were present was estimated from reference gene primer amplification. TCRdb's copy holds only in-frame clones and misses some; the assay was immunoSEQ multiplex PCR. The V and J calls and clone size come from that table; D and trimming were worked out from the DNA. The sample has roughly 170,000 clones, 85% to 90% seen once. The source of the sample is a study of blood T cell repertoires in COVID-19. Overall study: Material from acute and convalescent COVID-19 was sourced from the United States, Italy and Spain. From T cells, B-cell-depleted T cells, or PBMCs came the material, which was cDNA or gDNA.

CDR1 and CDR2 from the germline V gene are GTSNPN and SVGIG (reference sequence). This CDR3 is 14 amino acids long. Trimming cost V 7 bases and J 6 bases, with 21 bases left between them. Material: peripheral blood. This clonotype originated in a man between 65 and 79 years old with active or convalescent COVID-19. The rearrangement joins TRBV30 to TRBJ1-1; no clear D gene. The DNA for the CDR3 is TGTGCCTCCGATCTGGTGGGTTCCGGGGCTGAAGCTTTCTTT. It codes for CASDLVGSGAEAFF.